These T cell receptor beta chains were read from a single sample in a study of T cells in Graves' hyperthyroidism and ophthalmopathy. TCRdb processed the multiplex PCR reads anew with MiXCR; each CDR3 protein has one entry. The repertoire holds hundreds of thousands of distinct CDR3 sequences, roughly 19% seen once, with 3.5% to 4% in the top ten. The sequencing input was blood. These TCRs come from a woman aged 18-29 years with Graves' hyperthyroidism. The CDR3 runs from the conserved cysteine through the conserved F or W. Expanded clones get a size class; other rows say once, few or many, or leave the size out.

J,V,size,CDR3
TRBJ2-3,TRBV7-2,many,CASSLVLAPDTQYF
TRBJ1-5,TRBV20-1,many,CSARGDSNQPQHF
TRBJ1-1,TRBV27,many,CANSLFPGGASSEAFF
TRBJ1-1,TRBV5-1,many,CASSLEGVNTEAFF
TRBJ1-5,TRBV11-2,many,CASSPGRDQPQHF
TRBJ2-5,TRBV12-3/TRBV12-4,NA,CASSPTAAQETQYF
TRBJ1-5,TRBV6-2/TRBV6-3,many,CASSYSRPTGGRINQPQHF
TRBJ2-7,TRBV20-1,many,CSARWLAGGLSYEQYF
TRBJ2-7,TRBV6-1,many,CASSVSGTGSYEQYF
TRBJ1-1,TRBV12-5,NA,CASGLVLGRQMNTEAFF
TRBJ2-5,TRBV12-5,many,CASGTGQQETQYF
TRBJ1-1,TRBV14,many,CASSPGTQAFF
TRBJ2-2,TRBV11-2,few,CASSLFPQENTGELFF
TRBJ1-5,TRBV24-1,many,CATSEATGGYNQPQHF
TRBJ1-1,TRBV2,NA,CASSYLDRDDTEAFF
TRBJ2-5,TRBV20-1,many,CSARDLVPSGVGETQYF
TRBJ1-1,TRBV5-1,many,CASSLQAGTEAFF
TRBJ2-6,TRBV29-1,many,CSVGELSGANVLTF
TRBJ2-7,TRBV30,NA,CAWRSQQGGYSEQYF
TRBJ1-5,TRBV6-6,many,CASNRGLDTNQPQHF
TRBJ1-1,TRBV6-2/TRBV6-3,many,CASSKSPRGDGTEAFF
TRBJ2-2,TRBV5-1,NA,CASSLRVSNTGELFF
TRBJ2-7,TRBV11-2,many,CASSLEGTSGGYEQYF
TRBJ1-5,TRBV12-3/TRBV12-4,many,CASNTGSNQPQHF
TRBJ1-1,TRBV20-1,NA,CSCLGGVGTEAFF
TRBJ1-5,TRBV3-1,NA,CASSQTDRAGQPQHF
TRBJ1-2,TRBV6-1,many,CASSPGQGRDGYTF
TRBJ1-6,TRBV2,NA,CANISEVGSPLHF
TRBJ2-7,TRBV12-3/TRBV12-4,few,CASSRRVWTGQPEQYF
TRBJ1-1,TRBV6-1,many,CASSPRGYGEAFF
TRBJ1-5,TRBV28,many,CASSPPNQPQHF
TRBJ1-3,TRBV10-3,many,CAITPYGQGLAGNTIYF
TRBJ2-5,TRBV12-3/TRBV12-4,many,CASSFSMGRETQYF
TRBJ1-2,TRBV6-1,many,CASSKPGVNYGYTF
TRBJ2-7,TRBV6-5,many,CASSSPRTNYEQYF
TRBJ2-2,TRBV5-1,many,CASSRLAGAATGELFF
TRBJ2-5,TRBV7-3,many,CASSPGLAVTQETQYF
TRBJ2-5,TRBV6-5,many,CASSPDRAGRAETQYF
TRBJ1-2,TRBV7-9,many,CASSQTWSGDYGYTF
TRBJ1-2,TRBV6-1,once,CASSENRGRGHGYTF
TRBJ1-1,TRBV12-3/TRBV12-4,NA,CASTFNRARDTEAFF
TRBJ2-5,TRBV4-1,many,CASSQGAGSNWGETQYF
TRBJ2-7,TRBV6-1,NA,CASSDRGLEEQYF
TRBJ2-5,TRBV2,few,CASSSPGLAGDLGETQYF
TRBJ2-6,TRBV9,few,CASSVNPDRVGANVLTF
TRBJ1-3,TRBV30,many,CAWGQGTGNTIYF
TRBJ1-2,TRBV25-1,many,CASRDKGTGAGIDTF
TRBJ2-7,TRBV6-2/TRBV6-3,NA,CASSYSPGTAYEQYF
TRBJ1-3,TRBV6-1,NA,CASSTTASGNTIYF
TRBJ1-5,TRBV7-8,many,CASSLVQGGGQPQHF
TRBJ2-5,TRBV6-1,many,CASSEIEGRQETQYF
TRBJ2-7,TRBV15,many,CATSRFQAPTYEQYF
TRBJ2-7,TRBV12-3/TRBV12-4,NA,CASSLLGPEQYF
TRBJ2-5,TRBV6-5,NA,CASSYEGSGGRVQETQYF
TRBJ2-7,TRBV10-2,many,CASSLGQNIFYEQYF